The subject of this entry is one T cell receptor beta chain. Authors' data handling: Reference gene primers were amplified, and this amplification served to estimate nucleated cell counts. Data came from immunoSEQ multiplex PCR; TCRdb stores just in-frame clones and leaves some out. The DNA gave D and trimming, while V, J and clone size come from that table. The sample carries roughly 320,000 clones, roughly 85% recorded once. The data derive from a study of blood T cell repertoires in COVID-19. Study summary: COVID-19 samples collected from the United States, Italy and Spain covered acute and convalescent phases. Sample material is recorded as cDNA or gDNA derived from T cells, B-cell-depleted T cells, or PBMCs.

The V end was cut by 5 bases, the J end by 0 bases, with 11 bases between. The CDR3 runs 14 residues. Germline loops: CDR1 MDHEN, CDR2 SYDVKM. V gene TRBV28 combines with J gene TRBJ2-7; D gene uncertain. The sequence was obtained from a human donor in a cohort sampled during active COVID-19. The sequencing sample was made of peripheral blood. The CDR3 region has the DNA TGTGCCAGCAGTAGTCCCGCGAGCTCCTACGAGCAGTACTTC. This codes for CASSSPASSYEQYF.